This T cell receptor beta chain originates from a study of blood T cells in healthy people across ages. Germline loops: CDR1 SGHTA, CDR2 FQGTGA. With 0 bases removed from V and 5 bases from J, the gap between germline ends came to 7 bases. The CDR3 has 13 residues. For the second PCR, which ran for about 7 to 11 cycles, a sample-barcoded 5' primer and a J-beta primer mix were used. Each CDR3 protein is one row after TCRdb ran MiXCR on the 5' RACE reads. The top ten hold around 10% of the sample, which has 450,000 to 650,000 distinct CDR3 sequences, around 24% seen once. Separately, the same data were catalogued under a study of T cells of mothers and their children.

The sequence was obtained from a boy between 10 and 17 years old in good health. The sample taken for sequencing was blood. The rearrangement uses TRBV7-3 and TRBJ2-5; D remains ambiguous. CDR3 protein: CASSLTSHETQYF. The CDR3, as DNA: TGTGCCAGCAGCTTAACTTCTCACGAGACCCAGTACTTC.